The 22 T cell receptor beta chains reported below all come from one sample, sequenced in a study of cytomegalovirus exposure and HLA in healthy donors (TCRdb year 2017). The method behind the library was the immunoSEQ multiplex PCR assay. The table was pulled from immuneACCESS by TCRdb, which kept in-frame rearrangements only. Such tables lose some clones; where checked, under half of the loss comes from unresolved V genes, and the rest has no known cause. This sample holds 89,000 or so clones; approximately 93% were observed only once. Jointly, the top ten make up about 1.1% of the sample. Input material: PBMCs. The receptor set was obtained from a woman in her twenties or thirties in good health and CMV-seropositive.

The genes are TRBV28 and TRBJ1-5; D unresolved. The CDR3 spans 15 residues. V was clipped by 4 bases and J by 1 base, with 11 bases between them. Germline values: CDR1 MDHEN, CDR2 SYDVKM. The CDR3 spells CASSSFTWSNQPQHF. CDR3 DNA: TGTGCCAGCAGTTCATTCACTTGGAGCAATCAGCCCCAGCATTTT.

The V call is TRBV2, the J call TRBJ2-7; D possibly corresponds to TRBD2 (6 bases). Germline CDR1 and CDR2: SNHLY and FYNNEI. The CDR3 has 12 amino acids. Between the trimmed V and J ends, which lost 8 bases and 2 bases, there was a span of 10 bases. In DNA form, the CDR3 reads TGTGCCAGCCGGCGGGGAACCTACGAGCAGTACTTC. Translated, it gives CASRRGTYEQYF.

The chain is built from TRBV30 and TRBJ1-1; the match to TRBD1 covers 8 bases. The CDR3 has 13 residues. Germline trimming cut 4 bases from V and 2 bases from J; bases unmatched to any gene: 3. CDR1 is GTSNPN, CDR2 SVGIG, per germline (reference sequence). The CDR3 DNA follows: TGTGCCTGGACCGGACAGGGCAACACTGAAGCTTTCTTT. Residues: CAWTGQGNTEAFF.

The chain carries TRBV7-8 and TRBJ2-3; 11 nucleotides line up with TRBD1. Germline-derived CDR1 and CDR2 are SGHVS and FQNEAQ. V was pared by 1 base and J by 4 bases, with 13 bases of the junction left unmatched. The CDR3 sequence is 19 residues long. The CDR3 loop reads CASSLGFLVGQGGADTQYF. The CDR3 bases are TGTGCCAGCAGCTTAGGGTTCTTGGTGGGACAGGGGGGCGCAGATACGCAGTATTTT.

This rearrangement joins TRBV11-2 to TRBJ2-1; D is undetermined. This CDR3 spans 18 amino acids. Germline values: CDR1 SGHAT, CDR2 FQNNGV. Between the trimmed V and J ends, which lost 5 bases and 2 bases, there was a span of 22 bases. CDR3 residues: CASSQRFPETGAYNEQFF. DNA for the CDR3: TGTGCCAGCAGCCAAAGGTTCCCGGAGACGGGTGCCTACAATGAGCAGTTCTTC. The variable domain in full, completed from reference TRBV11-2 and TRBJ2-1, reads EAGVAQSPRYKIIEKRQSVAFWCNPISGHATLYWYQQILGQGPKLLIQFQNNGVVDDSQLPKDRFSAERLKGVDSTLKIQPAKLEDSAVYLCASSQRFPETGAYNEQFFGPGTRLTVL.

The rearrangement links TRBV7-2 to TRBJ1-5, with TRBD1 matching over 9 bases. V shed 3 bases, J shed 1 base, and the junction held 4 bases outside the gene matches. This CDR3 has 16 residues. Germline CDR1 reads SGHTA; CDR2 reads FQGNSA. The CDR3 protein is CASSFSGTGSNQPQHF. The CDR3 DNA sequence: TGTGCCAGCAGCTTTTCCGGGACAGGGAGCAATCAGCCCCAGCATTTT.

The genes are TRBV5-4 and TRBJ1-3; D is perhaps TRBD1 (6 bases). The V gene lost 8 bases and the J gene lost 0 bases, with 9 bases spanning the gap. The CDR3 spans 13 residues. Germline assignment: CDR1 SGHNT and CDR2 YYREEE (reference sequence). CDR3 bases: TGTGCCAGAGGACAGACCTCTGGAAACACCATATATTTT. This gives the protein CARGQTSGNTIYF.

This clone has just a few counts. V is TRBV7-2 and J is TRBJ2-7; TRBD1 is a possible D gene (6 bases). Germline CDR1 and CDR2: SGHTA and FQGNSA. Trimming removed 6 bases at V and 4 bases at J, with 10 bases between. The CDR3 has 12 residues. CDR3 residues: CASRGAEYEQYF. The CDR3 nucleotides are TGTGCCAGCAGGGGGGCAGAATACGAGCAGTACTTC.

CDR3 region: CASSIGTGTYNEQFF. CDR3 DNA: TGTGCCAGTAGTATAGGGACAGGGACCTACAATGAGCAGTTCTTC. The rearrangement joins TRBV19 to TRBJ2-1; 8 positions agree with TRBD1. With 1 base clipped from V and 2 bases from J, the junction kept 1 base outside the gene matches. Germline loops: CDR1 LNHDA, CDR2 SQIVND (reference sequence). This CDR3 has 15 residues.

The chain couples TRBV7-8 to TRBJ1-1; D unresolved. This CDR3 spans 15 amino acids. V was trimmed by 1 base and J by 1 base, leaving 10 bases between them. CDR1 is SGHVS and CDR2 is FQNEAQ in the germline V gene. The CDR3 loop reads CASSLGGGENTEAFF. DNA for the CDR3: TGTGCCAGCAGCTTAGGGGGAGGAGAGAACACTGAAGCTTTCTTT.

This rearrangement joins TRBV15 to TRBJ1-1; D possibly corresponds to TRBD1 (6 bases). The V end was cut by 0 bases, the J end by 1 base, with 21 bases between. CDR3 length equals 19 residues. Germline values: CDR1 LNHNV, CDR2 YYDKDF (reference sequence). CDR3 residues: CATSRDPRGGLPKNTEAFF. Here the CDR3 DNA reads TGTGCCACCAGCAGAGATCCCCGGGGGGGGCTCCCTAAGAACACTGAAGCTTTCTTT.

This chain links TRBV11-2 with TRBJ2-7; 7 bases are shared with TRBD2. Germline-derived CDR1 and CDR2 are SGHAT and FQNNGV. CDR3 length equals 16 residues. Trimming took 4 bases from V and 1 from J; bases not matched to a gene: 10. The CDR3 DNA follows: TGTGCCAGCAGCTGGGAGAGCGGGACTCTTTCCTACGAGCAGTACTTC. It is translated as CASSWESGTLSYEQYF.

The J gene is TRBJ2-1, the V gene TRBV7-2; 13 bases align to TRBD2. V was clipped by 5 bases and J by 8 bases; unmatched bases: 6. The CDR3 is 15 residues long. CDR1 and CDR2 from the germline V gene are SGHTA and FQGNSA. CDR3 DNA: TGTGCCAGCAGCAAACGGACTAGCGGGAGTTATGAGCAGTTCTTC. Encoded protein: CASSKRTSGSYEQFF. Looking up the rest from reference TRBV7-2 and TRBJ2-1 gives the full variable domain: GAGVSQSPSNKVTEKGKDVELRCDPISGHTALYWYRQSLGQGLEFLIYFQGNSAPDKSGLPSDRFSAERTGGSVSTLTIQRTQQEDSAVYLCASSKRTSGSYEQFFGPGTRLTVL.

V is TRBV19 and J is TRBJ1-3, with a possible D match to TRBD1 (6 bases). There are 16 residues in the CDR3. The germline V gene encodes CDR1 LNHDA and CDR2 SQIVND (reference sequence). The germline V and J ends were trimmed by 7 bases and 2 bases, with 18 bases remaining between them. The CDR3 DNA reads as TGTGCCAGTACCTATTCGGGGGGCTCGGCTGGAAACACCATATATTTT. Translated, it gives CASTYSGGSAGNTIYF.

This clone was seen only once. CDR3 protein: CASSSNRAYEQYF. The CDR3 coding sequence is TGTGCCAGCAGTTCTAACAGGGCCTACGAGCAGTACTTC. This chain uses TRBV6-6 with TRBJ2-7, with TRBD1 as a possible D gene (6 bases). Germline CDR1 and CDR2: MNHNY and SVGAGI (reference sequence). The V end was cut by 4 bases, the J end by 2 bases, with 9 bases between. The CDR3 contains 13 residues.

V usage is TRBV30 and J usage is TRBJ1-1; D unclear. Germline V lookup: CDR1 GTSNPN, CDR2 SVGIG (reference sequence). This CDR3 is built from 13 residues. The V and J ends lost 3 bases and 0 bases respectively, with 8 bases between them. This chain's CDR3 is CAWRQWVNTEAFF. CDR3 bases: TGTGCCTGGAGACAGTGGGTGAACACTGAAGCTTTCTTT.

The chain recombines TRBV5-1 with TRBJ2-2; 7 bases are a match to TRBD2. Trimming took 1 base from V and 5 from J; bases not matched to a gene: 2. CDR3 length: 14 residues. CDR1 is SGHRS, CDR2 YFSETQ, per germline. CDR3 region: CASSLRGGTGELFF. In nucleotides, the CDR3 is TGCGCCAGCAGCTTGAGGGGAGGGACCGGGGAGCTGTTTTTT.

CDR3 region: CASSHRDSSYEQYF. The CDR3 DNA reads as TGTGCCAGCTCCCACCGGGACAGCTCCTACGAGCAGTACTTC. The J gene is TRBJ2-7, the V gene TRBV18; TRBD1 aligns across 7 bases. This CDR3 is 14 amino acids long. Germline CDR1 KGHSH, CDR2 LQKENI. Trimming removed 6 bases from V and 0 bases from J; junction bases left unmatched: 5.

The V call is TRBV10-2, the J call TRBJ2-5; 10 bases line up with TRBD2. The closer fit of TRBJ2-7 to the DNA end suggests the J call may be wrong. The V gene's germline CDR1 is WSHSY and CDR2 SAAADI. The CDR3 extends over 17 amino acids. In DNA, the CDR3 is TGCGCCAGCAGCGACCGTGGGGCTAGCGGGAGTGGGTACGAGCAGTACTTC. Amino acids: CASSDRGASGSGYEQYF.

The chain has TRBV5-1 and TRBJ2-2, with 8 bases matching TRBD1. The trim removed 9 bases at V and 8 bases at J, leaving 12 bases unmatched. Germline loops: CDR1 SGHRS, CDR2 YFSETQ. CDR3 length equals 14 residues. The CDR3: CATAAGGEVGELFF. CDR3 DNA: TGCGCCACCGCGGCAGGGGGCGAGGTGGGGGAGCTGTTTTTT.

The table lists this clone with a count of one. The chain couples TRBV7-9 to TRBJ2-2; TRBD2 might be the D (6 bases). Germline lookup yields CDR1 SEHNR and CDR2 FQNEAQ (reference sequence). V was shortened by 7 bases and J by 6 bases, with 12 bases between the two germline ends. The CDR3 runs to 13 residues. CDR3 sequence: CASTPEGPGELFF. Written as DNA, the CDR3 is TGTGCCAGCACCCCGGAGGGGCCCGGGGAGCTGTTTTTT.

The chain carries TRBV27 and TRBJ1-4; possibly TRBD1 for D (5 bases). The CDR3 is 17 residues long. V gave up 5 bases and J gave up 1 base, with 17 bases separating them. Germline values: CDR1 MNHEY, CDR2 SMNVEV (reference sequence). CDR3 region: CASSQFAAGETNEKLFF. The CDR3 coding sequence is TGTGCCAGCAGTCAATTTGCGGCGGGGGAAACTAATGAAAAACTGTTTTTT.